Included here is one T cell receptor beta chain sequence, with context. As yet, its antigen is unknown. The record originates from a study of T cells in Graves' hyperthyroidism and ophthalmopathy. Study conclusions and caveats: The blood repertoire included most of the expanded thyroid clonotypes above 0.001.

Trimming left V 7 bases short and J 1 base short, with 7 bases between. The CDR3 runs 11 residues. Per the germline V gene, CDR1 is SQVTM and CDR2 is ANQGSEA. Amplified TCR beta CDR3 regions came from RNA transcripts. TCR CDR3 underwent first-round RT-PCR with the HTBI primer set. TCRdb fed the multiplex PCR reads into MiXCR, producing one record per CDR3 protein. Of approximately 560,000 distinct CDR3 sequences in the sample, under 60% were seen once. The chain uses TRBV29-1 and TRBJ1-1; the D gene is possibly TRBD1 (5 bases). The source material was peripheral blood or thyroid tissue (not recorded which). This TCR was sampled from a woman aged 18-35 years with Graves' hyperthyroidism. CDR3 DNA sequence: TGCAGCGGGGGCAGGAACACTGAAGCTTTCTTT. Translating it yields CSGGRNTEAFF.